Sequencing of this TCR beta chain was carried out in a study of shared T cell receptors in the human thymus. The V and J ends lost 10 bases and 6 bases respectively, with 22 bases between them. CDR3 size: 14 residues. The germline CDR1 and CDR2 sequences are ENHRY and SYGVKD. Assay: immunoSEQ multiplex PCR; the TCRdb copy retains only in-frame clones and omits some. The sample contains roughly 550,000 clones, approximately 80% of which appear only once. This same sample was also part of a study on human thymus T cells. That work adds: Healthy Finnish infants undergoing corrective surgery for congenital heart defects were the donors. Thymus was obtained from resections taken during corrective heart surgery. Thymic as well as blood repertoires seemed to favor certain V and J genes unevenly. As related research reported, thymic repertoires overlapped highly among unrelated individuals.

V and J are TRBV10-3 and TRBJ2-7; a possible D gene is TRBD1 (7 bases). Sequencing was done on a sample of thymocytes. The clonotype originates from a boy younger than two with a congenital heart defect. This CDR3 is CATRGRQSIPEQYF. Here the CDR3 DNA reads TGTGCCACCAGGGGGAGGCAGAGTATTCCCGAGCAGTACTTC.